This note documents a single TCR beta chain sequence. What it binds is unknown. The V gene's germline CDR1 is LNHNV and CDR2 YYDKDF (reference sequence). The trim removed 4 bases at V and 7 bases at J, leaving 13 bases unmatched. The CDR3 totals 17 residues. This entry comes from a study of OX40 agonist ivuxolimab in advanced cancers. About the research overall: A diagnosis of hepatocellular carcinoma, melanoma, renal cell or head and neck cancer was present in dose-escalation patients. Study conclusions and caveats: In general, CD8+ T cells held more expanded clones than CD4+ did, on average. Some patients without response likewise showed low normalized clonal expansion. With doses of 0.1 to 3.0 mg/kg, CD4+ and CD8+ blood T cells had undergone clonal expansion by week 6.

Profiled with immunoSEQ multiplex PCR; TCRdb holds only in-frame clones, not every one. The table has about 74,000 clones, about 89% seen once. This sequence joins TRBV15 and TRBJ1-4, with 9 positions matching TRBD1. The TCR originated in an adult with an advanced solid tumor such as melanoma, head and neck, liver or kidney cancer. Here the sequenced sample was CD4+ or CD8+ T cells sorted from blood, taken in a trial of the OX40 agonist ivuxolimab. The chain's CDR3 is CATSKGDRVSSGEKLFF. The CDR3 DNA is TGTGCCACCAGCAAAGGGGACAGGGTATCATCTGGTGAAAAACTGTTTTTT.